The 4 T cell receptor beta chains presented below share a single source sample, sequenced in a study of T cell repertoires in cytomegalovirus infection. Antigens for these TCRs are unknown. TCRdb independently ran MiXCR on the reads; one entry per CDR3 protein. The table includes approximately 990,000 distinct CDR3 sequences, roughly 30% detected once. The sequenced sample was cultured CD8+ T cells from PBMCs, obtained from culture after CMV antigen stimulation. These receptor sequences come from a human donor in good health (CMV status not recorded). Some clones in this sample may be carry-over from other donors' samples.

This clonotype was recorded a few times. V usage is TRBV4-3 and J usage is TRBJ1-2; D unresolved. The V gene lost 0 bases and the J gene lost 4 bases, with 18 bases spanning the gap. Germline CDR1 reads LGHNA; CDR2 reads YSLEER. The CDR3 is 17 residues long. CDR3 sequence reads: CASSQDLGRSEIYGYTF. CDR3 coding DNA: TGCGCCAGCAGCCAAGATCTGGGAAGGAGTGAGATCTATGGCTACACCTTC.

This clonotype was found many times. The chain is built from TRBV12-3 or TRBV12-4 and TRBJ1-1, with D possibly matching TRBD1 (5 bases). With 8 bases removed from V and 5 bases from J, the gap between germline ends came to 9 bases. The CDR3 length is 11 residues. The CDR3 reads CASGPGTEAFF. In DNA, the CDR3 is TGTGCCAGCGGACCAGGGACTGAAGCTTTCTTT.

The CDR3 DNA sequence: TGTGCCAGCAGCCCCCCCGGCAGGACCTCCTACAATGAGCAGTTCTTC. Translated, it gives CASSPPGRTSYNEQFF. This rearrangement joins TRBV7-9 to TRBJ2-1; the D is unclear. Trimming removed 5 bases at V and 0 bases at J, with 14 bases between. Germline V gives CDR1 SEHNR, CDR2 FQNEAQ (reference sequence). CDR3 length: 16 amino acids.

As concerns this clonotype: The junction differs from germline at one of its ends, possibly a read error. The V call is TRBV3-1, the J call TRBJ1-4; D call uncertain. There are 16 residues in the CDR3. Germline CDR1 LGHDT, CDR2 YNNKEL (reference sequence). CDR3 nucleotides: TGTACCAGCAGCCCTACCTCGGTGCACGGAGGGGAAAAACTGTTTTTT. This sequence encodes CTSSPTSVHGGEKLFF.